This T cell receptor beta chain was observed in a study of human T cells and chemical hapten exposure. One entry per CDR3 protein, called by TCRdb with MiXCR from the RACE reads. The sample yields approximately 60,000 distinct CDR3 sequences, 11% seen once. Regarding time point: patch test 3, about 24 weeks after DPC sensitization. The sample's treatment: therapeutic diphenylcyclopropenone sensitization with weekly scalp DPC. Germline values: CDR1 MNHNY, CDR2 SVGAGI (reference sequence). V was cut by 6 bases and J by 0 bases, with 15 bases left in between. The CDR3 runs to 16 residues. The clonotype originates from a woman in her twenties or thirties with alopecia areata. Some clones in this sample may be carry-over from other donors' samples. Sequenced material: whole blood, taken in connection with sensitization to the hapten diphenylcyclopropenone (DPC). The chain combines TRBV6-6 with TRBJ1-3; maybe TRBD1 (6 bases). CDR3 in amino acids: CASSQTTGHSGNTIYF. For the CDR3, the DNA is TGTGCCAGCAGCCAAACGACAGGACACTCTGGAAACACCATATATTTT.